This T cell receptor beta chain was retrieved from a study of shared T cell receptors in the human thymus. With 3 bases clipped from V and 5 bases from J, the junction kept 13 bases outside the gene matches. This CDR3 is 17 amino acids long. CDR1 is MNHNS and CDR2 is SASEGT in the germline V gene. Profiling relied on immunoSEQ multiplex PCR, and the TCRdb table lists in-frame clones only, not all of them. The data show approximately 730,000 clones, approximately 85% seen once. These data were likewise used in another study, on human thymus T cells. That paper states: Having surgery to correct congenital heart defects, healthy Finnish infants acted as the donors. An apparent bias in V and J gene usage was seen in thymic and blood repertoires.

The chain joins TRBV6-1 to TRBJ1-5, with TRBD1 matching over 7 bases. The specimen sequenced was thymocytes. This TCR derives from a girl under two years old with a congenital heart defect. The CDR3 is CASSDRKGQGGYQPQHF. The CDR3 DNA reads as TGTGCCAGCAGTGATCGGAAGGGGCAGGGGGGATATCAGCCCCAGCATTTT.